This T cell receptor beta chain was recovered during a study of shared clonotypes between healthy human individuals. Broader study findings: In contrast to clonotypes shared by all four donors, non-shared clonotypes had lower generation probabilities. Among donors, sharing of clonotypes was expected to be affected by sequencing depth.

Here immunoSEQ multiplex PCR was the method, and the copy in TCRdb shows in-frame clones only, minus some. Here the sample spans some 2,500,000 clones, roughly 92% being singletons. This clone has a single count. Its target is unknown. V lost 5 bases and J lost 0, with 10 bases in between. The germline V gene has CDR1 MDHEN and CDR2 SYDVKM. The CDR3 runs to 14 residues. Input material: naive CD4+ T cells from PBMCs. Specified subset: CD45RA+ positively selected. The receptor comes from a man aged 18 to 30 in good health. Some clones in this sample may be carry-over from other donors' samples. V and J are TRBV28 and TRBJ1-2, with no clear D. CDR3 sequence: CASSTWDTNYGYTF. CDR3 in DNA: TGTGCCAGCAGTACCTGGGATACTAACTATGGCTACACCTTC.